This T cell receptor beta chain was identified in a study of blood T cells in healthy people across ages. For the second PCR, which ran for about 6 to 11 cycles, a sample-barcoded 5' primer and a J-beta primer mix were used. TCRdb recomputed calls from the 5' RACE reads with MiXCR, one row per CDR3 protein. Of roughly 1,500,000 distinct CDR3 sequences in the sample, roughly 32% were seen once. The CDR3 is made up of 15 amino acids. CDR1 is MNHNS and CDR2 is SASEGT in the germline V gene. The junction had 11 bases not matched to a gene; V was cut back by 6 bases and J by 6 bases. The receptor's source is a woman aged 30 to 39 in good health. The specimen sequenced was blood. This chain connects TRBV6-1 to TRBJ2-1, with 7 bases identical to TRBD2. DNA of the CDR3: TGTGCCAGCAGGGCTACTAGCGAACCTCCCAATGAGCAGTTCTTC. Protein: CASRATSEPPNEQFF.